The T cell receptor (beta chain) under discussion was sequenced for a study of T-cell reconstitution after alpha-beta-depleted transplantation in children. Study-level points and caveats: Newly produced T cells mostly accounted for T-cell counts and diversity one year post-transplant. At around two months after transplant, the alpha-beta T cells were reportedly derived from several hundred expanded clones that came from non-depleted graft cells. Diversity of TCRbeta at day 60 was high in some patients, arising from surviving recipient T cells and thymic progenitors.

This clonotype has ten or more counts. Its cognate antigen is unknown. Germline V gene data show CDR1 as SGHRS and CDR2 as YFSETQ. The length of the CDR3 is 14 residues. V shed 4 bases and J shed 4 bases, with 13 bases lying between them. Unique molecular identifiers featured in how the TCRbeta library was prepared. TCRdb itself ran the PCR reads through MiXCR, one entry per CDR3 protein. The table records around 800,000 distinct CDR3 sequences, 15% to 20% of them present only once. The sample in question was PBMCs, mostly from graft donor cells, obtained 360 days after TCRalphabeta/CD19-depleted stem cell transplant. V and J are TRBV5-1 and TRBJ2-3; D is perhaps TRBD2 (6 bases). The sequence was collected from a male patient younger than 18 who had a stem cell transplant for acute lymphoblastic leukemia, so the T cells may come from the graft donor. The CDR3 is CASSLRRGADTQYF. The CDR3 DNA follows: TGCGCCAGCAGCCTGAGGCGGGGTGCAGATACGCAGTATTTT. Drawing the rest from reference TRBV5-1 and TRBJ2-3, the complete variable domain is KAGVTQTPRYLIKTRGQQVTLSCSPISGHRSVSWYQQTPGQGLQFLFEYFSETQRNKGNFPGRFSGRQFSNSRSEMNVSTLELGDSALYLCASSLRRGADTQYFGPGTRLTVL.